Listed below are T cell receptor beta chains from one sample, sequenced in a study of radiation and T cells in renal cell carcinoma. Sequenced by immunoSEQ multiplex PCR; TCRdb stores in-frame clones only, minus some. Of some 8,000 clones in the sample, 55% to 65% were seen once. This specimen consisted of tumor tissue, obtained from a patient whose treatment was nephrectomy without radiotherapy. The receptors stem from a man aged 60-69 years with renal cell carcinoma. Each CDR3 is given with its conserved first and last residue. A D gene is named only where the DNA matches it firmly. Clone size is given for some rows only: seen once, a few or many times, or a class if the clone is expanded.

>.|.|TRBJ1-4|TRBV19
TGTGCCAGTAGTATTGAAGCGGGGTTGAATGAAAAACTGTTTTTT
CASSIEAGLNEKLFF
>.|TRBD2|TRBJ2-5|TRBV4-1
TGCGCCAGCAGCCAATCCGGGACTACGGGAGAGACCCAGTACTTC
CASSQSGTTGETQYF
>.|TRBD2|TRBJ2-2|TRBV9
TGTGCCAGCAGCGCCAACCACGGGGGGGCTCTCACCGGGGAGCTGTTTTTT
CASSANHGGALTGELFF
>.|TRBD2|TRBJ2-7|TRBV10-2
TGCGCCAGCAGTGACCAGACTAGCGGCTCCTACGAGCAGTACTTC
CASSDQTSGSYEQYF
>.|.|TRBJ2-1|TRBV11-2
TGTGCCAGCAGCTTAGGACTCCTCTCCTACAATGAGCAGTTCTTC
CASSLGLLSYNEQFF
>few|.|TRBJ1-1|TRBV10-1
TGCGCCAGCAGACGGGGAGAGAACACTGAAGCTTTCTTT
CASRRGENTEAFF
>.|.|TRBJ2-5|TRBV2
TGTGCCAGCAGTGAAGGGTGGGAACAGACCCAGTACTTC
CASSEGWEQTQYF
>.|.|TRBJ2-5|TRBV15
TGTGCCACCAGCATCACCCCGGGGTCCAGTGGGGAGACCCAGTACTTC
CATSITPGSSGETQYF
>.|.|TRBJ2-1|TRBV9
TGTGCCAGCAGCGTAGGGGGTGTTAATGAGCAGTTCTTC
CASSVGGVNEQFF
>.|.|TRBJ1-1|TRBV21-1
TGTGCCAGCAGCTTTGGAAGGGATTTGAACACTGAAGCTTTCTTT
CASSFGRDLNTEAFF
>.|.|TRBJ1-5|TRBV2
TGTGCCAGCAGCCCCACGTATAGCAATCAGCCCCAGCATTTT
CASSPTYSNQPQHF
>.|.|TRBJ1-6|TRBV2
TGTGCCAGCATGCGGAGCTCCTATAATTCACCCCTCCACTTT
CASMRSSYNSPLHF
>.|.|TRBJ2-7|TRBV5-4
TGTGCCAGCAGCTTGGAAAGGGATGCCGAGCAGTACTTC
CASSLERDAEQYF
>few|.|TRBJ1-5|TRBV2
TGTGCCAGCGGGGGACCGTATAGCAATCAGCCCCAGCATTTT
CASGGPYSNQPQHF
>.|.|TRBJ2-2|TRBV28
TGTGCCAGCATGAGGGGCACCGGGGAGCTGTTTTTT
CASMRGTGELFF
>medium-sized|TRBD1|TRBJ1-6|TRBV5-1
TGCGCCAGCAGCTCCTCCGGGACAGGATCAGCACCCCTCCACTTT
CASSSSGTGSAPLHF
>.|TRBD1|TRBJ2-7|TRBV2
TGTGCCAGCAGTGTCGCCGGGACAGGGCGTAGGGGCGAGCAGTACTTC
CASSVAGTGRRGEQYF
>.|.|TRBJ2-7|TRBV7-2
TGTGCCAGCAGCTTTTTTTTCTCCTACGAGCAGTACTTC
CASSFFFSYEQYF
>once|TRBD2|TRBJ2-7|TRBV6-5
TGTGCCAGCAGTGGACTAGCGGGACTCTACGAGCAGTACTTC
CASSGLAGLYEQYF
>.|.|TRBJ2-7|TRBV7-9
TGTGCCAGCAGCTTAAGGTCGGGCGAGCAGTACTTC
CASSLRSGEQYF
>.|TRBD2|TRBJ2-1|TRBV7-9
TGTGCCAGCAGCTTATTTGCGGGAGAAGGGAATGAGCAGTTCTTC
CASSLFAGEGNEQFF
>.|.|TRBJ2-2|TRBV27
TGTGCCAGCAGTCCGCTTACCGGGGAGCTGTTTTTT
CASSPLTGELFF
>.|TRBD2|TRBJ2-3|TRBV6-5
TGTGCCAGCAGTCCGGTAGGGGAGGGTACAGATACGCAGTATTTT
CASSPVGEGTDTQYF
>.|.|TRBJ2-1|TRBV11-2
.
CASSYNLRQQFF
>few|.|TRBJ1-1|TRBV9
TGTGCCAGCAGCGCCGGCCAACCCGACACTGAAGCTTTCTTT
CASSAGQPDTEAFF
>.|.|TRBJ1-2|TRBV5-6
TGTGCCAGCAGCCAGACCTTGGGGGCGGCAGGGGCCTATGGCTACACCTTC
CASSQTLGAAGAYGYTF
>.|.|TRBJ2-5|TRBV7-2
TGTGCCAGCAGCCCTTGGTGGGGGGCGCAAGAGACCCAGTACTTC
CASSPWWGAQETQYF
>few|.|TRBJ1-2|TRBV9
TGTGCCAGCAGCGTTTCCCTAGGGTTAAGCGCTGGCTATGGCTACACCTTC
CASSVSLGLSAGYGYTF
>.|.|TRBJ2-7|TRBV4-2
TGTGCCAGCAGCCAAGGGGCGGTCCCCTACGAGCAGTACTTC
CASSQGAVPYEQYF
>.|.|TRBJ1-1|TRBV15
TGTGCCACCAGCAGAGATTCTGGGGGGCCCCCGGGTACTGAAGCTTTCTTT
CATSRDSGGPPGTEAFF
>.|.|TRBJ1-2|TRBV7-3
TGTGCCAGCAGCTTAGTGGGTGGCTACACCTTC
CASSLVGGYTF
>.|TRBD1|TRBJ1-3|TRBV12-5
TGTGCTAGTGGCTCTGCCGGGACAGGGACGGGAAACACCATATATTTT
CASGSAGTGTGNTIYF
>.|TRBD1|TRBJ2-7|TRBV5-6
TGTGCCAGCAGCTTGATCGGACAGGGCTACGAGCAGTACTTC
CASSLIGQGYEQYF
>few|TRBD1|TRBJ1-1|TRBV2
TGTGCCAGCCACAAACAGGGGGTAAACACTGAAGCTTTCTTT
CASHKQGVNTEAFF
>once|.|TRBJ2-7|TRBV27
TGTGCCAGCAGTTTAAGGGGGATAGTCTACGAGCAGTACTTC
CASSLRGIVYEQYF
>.|TRBD2|TRBJ2-3|TRBV19
TGTGCCAGTACCCGGCGACTAGCGGGGGGCAGTAGGGATACGCAGTATTTT
CASTRRLAGGSRDTQYF
>.|TRBD1|TRBJ2-7|TRBV28
TGTGCCAGCAGTCCGGAGACAGGGGGCAACTACGAGCAGTACTTC
CASSPETGGNYEQYF
>.|.|TRBJ2-7|TRBV30
TGTGCCTGGAATAAGGGGACAAACTACGAGCAGTACTTC
CAWNKGTNYEQYF
>.|TRBD2|TRBJ2-3|TRBV29-1
TGCAGCGTTGGACCGACTAGCGGGAGTACAGATACGCAGTATTTT
CSVGPTSGSTDTQYF
>few|.|TRBJ1-1|TRBV7-2
TGTGCCAGCAGCTTTGGAGGGATAATGAACACTGAAGCTTTCTTT
CASSFGGIMNTEAFF
>.|.|TRBJ1-2|TRBV14
TGTGCCAGCAGCCAAGATTTGGGGGGCCTTGGGAATGGCTACACCTTC
CASSQDLGGLGNGYTF
>.|.|TRBJ1-5|TRBV5-6
TGTGCCAGCAGCATGCTCGATAGCAATCAGCCCCAGCATTTT
CASSMLDSNQPQHF
>few|.|TRBJ1-2|TRBV19
TGTGCCAGTAGTATACAGGTGGACTATGGCTACACCTTC
CASSIQVDYGYTF
>.|TRBD2|TRBJ2-2|TRBV5-1
TGCGCCAGCAGCTTGGTAAATCAAGCGGGAAAGGGGGAGCTGTTTTTT
CASSLVNQAGKGELFF
>.|.|TRBJ2-7|TRBV25-1
TGTGCCAGCAGTGAGTCCTACGAGCAGTACTTC
CASSESYEQYF